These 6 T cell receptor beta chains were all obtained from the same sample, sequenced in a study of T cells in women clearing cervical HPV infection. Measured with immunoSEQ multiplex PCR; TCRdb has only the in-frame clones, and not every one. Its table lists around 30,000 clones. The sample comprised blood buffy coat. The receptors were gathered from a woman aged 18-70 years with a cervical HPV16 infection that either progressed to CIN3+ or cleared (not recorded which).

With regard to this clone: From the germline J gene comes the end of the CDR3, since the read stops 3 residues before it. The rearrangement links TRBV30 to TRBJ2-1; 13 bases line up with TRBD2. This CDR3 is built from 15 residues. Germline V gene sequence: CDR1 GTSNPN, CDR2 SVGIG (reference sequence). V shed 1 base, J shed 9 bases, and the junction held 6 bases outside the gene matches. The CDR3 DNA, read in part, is TGTGCCTGGAGTGGGACTAGCGGGGGCCTTGCTGAG. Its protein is CAWSGTSGGLAE. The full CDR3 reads CAWSGTSGGLAEQFF.

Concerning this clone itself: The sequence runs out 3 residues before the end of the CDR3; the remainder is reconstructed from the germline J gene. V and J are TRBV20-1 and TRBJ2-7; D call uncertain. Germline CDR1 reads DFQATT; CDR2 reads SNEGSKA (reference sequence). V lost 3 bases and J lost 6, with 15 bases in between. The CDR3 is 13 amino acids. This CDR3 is CSASLRLPGEQYF. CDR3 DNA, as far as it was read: TGCAGTGCTAGCTTAAGGCTTCCTGGCGAG.

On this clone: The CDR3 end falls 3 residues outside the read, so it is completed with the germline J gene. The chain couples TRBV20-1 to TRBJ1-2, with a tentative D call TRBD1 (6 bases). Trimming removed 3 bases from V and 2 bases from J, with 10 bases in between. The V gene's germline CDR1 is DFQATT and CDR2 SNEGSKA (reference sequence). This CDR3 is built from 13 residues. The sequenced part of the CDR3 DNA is TGCAGTGCTAGCCGGACAGCCAACTATGGC. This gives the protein CSASRTANYG. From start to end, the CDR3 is CSASRTANYGYTF.

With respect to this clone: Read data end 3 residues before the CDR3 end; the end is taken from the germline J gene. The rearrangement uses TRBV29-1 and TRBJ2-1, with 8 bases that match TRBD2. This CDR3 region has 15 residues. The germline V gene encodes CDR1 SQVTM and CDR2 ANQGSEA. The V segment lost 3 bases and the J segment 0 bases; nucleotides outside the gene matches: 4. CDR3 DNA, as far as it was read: TGCAGCGTTGATGCGGGGGGCCTCTCCTACAATGAG. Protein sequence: CSVDAGGLSYNE. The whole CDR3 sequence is CSVDAGGLSYNEQFF.

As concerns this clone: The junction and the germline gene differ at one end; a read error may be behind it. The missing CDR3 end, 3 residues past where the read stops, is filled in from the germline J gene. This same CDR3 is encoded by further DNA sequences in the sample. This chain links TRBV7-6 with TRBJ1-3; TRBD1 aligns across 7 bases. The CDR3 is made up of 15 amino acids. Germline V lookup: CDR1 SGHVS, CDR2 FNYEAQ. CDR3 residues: CASSPPGGLFNTIYF. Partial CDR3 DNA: TGTGCCAGCAGCCCCCCAGGGGGTTTGTTCAACACA.

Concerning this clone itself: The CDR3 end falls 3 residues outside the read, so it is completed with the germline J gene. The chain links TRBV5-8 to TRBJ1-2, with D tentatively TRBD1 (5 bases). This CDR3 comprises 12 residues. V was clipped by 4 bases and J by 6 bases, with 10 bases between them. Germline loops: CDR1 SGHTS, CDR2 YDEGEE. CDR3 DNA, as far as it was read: TGTGCCAGCAGCCTGACAGTCCATGGC. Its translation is CASSLTVHG. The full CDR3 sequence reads CASSLTVHGYTF.